This T cell receptor beta chain was sequenced for a study of persistence of HIV-infected CD4 T cells. About this clone itself: What it binds is not known.

V gave up 5 bases and J gave up 5 bases, with 19 bases separating them. Germline V CDR1 and CDR2: LNHNV, YYDKDF (reference sequence). This CDR3 has 16 amino acids. Overlapping HIV-1 Gag 15-mer peptides at 0.8 to 1 ug per peptide per mL were used. Sorted nonresponding memory CD4+ T cells were CD40L-negative, CD69-negative, CD45RO-high. Adults with HIV-1 started suppressive ART while chronically infected. Stimulated PBMCs had first been depleted of CD8+ T cells. The immunoSEQ assay was version 4, run in survey mode. TCRdb keeps only in-frame clones here, not all; method: immunoSEQ multiplex PCR. This table has 30,000 to 45,000 clones, around 83% appearing once. Study findings and constraints: Degenerate expanded CDR3beta sequences were enriched among CMV- and Gag-responding cells. CMV- and Gag-responding cells had lower TCRbeta richness than CD3/CD28-responding cells.

This material consisted of cultured CD4+ T cells from PBMCs, taken from a patient who received antiretroviral therapy. This receptor was taken from an adult with HIV. The donor label of this sample is uncertain. This chain joins TRBV15 and TRBJ1-5; no clear D. CDR3 in amino acids: CATSPRQVGIYQPQHF. CDR3 DNA sequence: TGTGCCACCAGCCCCCGGCAGGTGGGGATATATCAGCCCCAGCATTTT. Supplemented by reference TRBV15 and TRBJ1-5, the full variable domain reads DAMVIQNPRYQVTQFGKPVTLSCSQTLNHNVMYWYQQKSSQAPKLLFHYYDKDFNNEADTPDNFQSRRPNTSFCFLDIRSPGLGDTAMYLCATSPRQVGIYQPQHFGDGTRLSIL.